The 5 T cell receptor beta chains below all came from one sample that was sequenced in a study of cytomegalovirus exposure and HLA in healthy donors. PCR amplification relied on 60 Vbeta primers (plus 13 Jbeta primers). The assay was immunoSEQ multiplex PCR, and TCRdb's table has in-frame clones only and misses some. This repertoire shows around 85,000 clones, around 80% found once; its top ten account for approximately 30%. Source material: PBMCs. Every receptor here comes from a man over 45 in good health and CMV-seropositive.

This clone is a singleton in its sample. This chain uses TRBV7-2 with TRBJ1-3, with TRBD1 identical over 7 bases. The V gene's germline CDR1 is SGHTA and CDR2 FQGNSA. The CDR3 length is 14 residues. V lost 6 bases and J lost 4; bases outside the gene matches: 6. The CDR3 bases are TGTGCCAGCAGGGACACAGGGGAGGGAAACACCATATATTTT. Its translation: CASRDTGEGNTIYF. Drawing the rest from reference TRBV7-2 and TRBJ1-3, the complete variable domain is GAGVSQSPSNKVTEKGKDVELRCDPISGHTALYWYRQSLGQGLEFLIYFQGNSAPDKSGLPSDRFSAERTGGSVSTLTIQRTQQEDSAVYLCASRDTGEGNTIYFGEGSWLTVV.

This CDR3 reads CASSLNGGRSYNEQFF. The CDR3 coding sequence is TGTGCCAGCAGCTTAAATGGCGGAAGATCCTACAATGAGCAGTTCTTC. V usage is TRBV7-3 and J usage is TRBJ2-1; D gene uncertain. Germline V gene data show CDR1 as SGHTA and CDR2 as FQGTGA. V was trimmed by 1 base and J by 1 base, leaving 11 bases between them. CDR3 length equals 16 residues.

V usage is TRBV4-2 and J usage is TRBJ2-2, with 12 bases lining up with TRBD2. The CDR3 covers 18 residues. The germline gives CDR1 LGHNA, CDR2 YNFKEQ. V lost 0 bases to trimming and J lost 4 bases; unmatched junction nucleotides: 6. This chain's CDR3 is CASSQDPSGRASTGELFF. CDR3 in DNA: TGTGCCAGCAGCCAAGACCCTAGCGGGAGGGCGAGCACCGGGGAGCTGTTTTTT.

This clone has only a few counts. This chain links TRBV5-6 with TRBJ2-7, with 10 bases lining up with TRBD2. This CDR3 contains 14 residues. V was pared by 4 bases and J by 4 bases, with 5 bases of the junction left unmatched. Germline CDR1 reads SGHDT; CDR2 reads YYEEEE. CDR3 in DNA: TGTGCCAGCAGCGGGTCTAGCGGGAGTTACGAGCAGTACTTC. As protein: CASSGSSGSYEQYF.

The gene calls are TRBV4-3 and TRBJ1-2; the D gene is possibly TRBD1 (6 bases). The ends were cut back, 0 bases at V and 3 bases at J, with 17 bases in the middle. The germline V gene encodes CDR1 LGHNA and CDR2 YSLEER. This CDR3 has 17 residues. The CDR3 DNA reads TGCGCCAGCAGCCAAGACCACAGGGCAGTTTCTTACTATGGCTACACCTTC. It specifies CASSQDHRAVSYYGYTF.